The 21 T cell receptor beta chains reported below all come from one sample, sequenced in a study of blood T cell repertoires in COVID-19. Profiling relied on immunoSEQ multiplex PCR, and the TCRdb table lists in-frame clones only, not all of them. Of approximately 230,000 clones listed, about 91% are singletons. The sequenced material came from peripheral blood. The receptor source for this set is a woman aged 25 to 45 with COVID-19, enrolled during active disease.

The chain employs TRBV7-2 and TRBJ2-3; a possible D gene is TRBD1 (6 bases). Germline loops: CDR1 SGHTA, CDR2 FQGNSA. The CDR3 is 13 residues long. V was pared by 1 base and J by 7 bases, with 9 bases between. The CDR3 here is CASSLGDKHTQYF. In DNA, the CDR3 is TGTGCCAGCAGCTTAGGGGACAAACATACGCAGTATTTT.

This clone was seen a handful of times. V is TRBV29-1 and J is TRBJ1-2; 9 nucleotides agree with TRBD1. The V segment lost 3 bases and the J segment 4 bases; nucleotides outside the gene matches: 3. Germline assignment: CDR1 SQVTM and CDR2 ANQGSEA. This CDR3 region has 13 residues. Here the CDR3 reads CSVEGTGSYGYTF. CDR3 DNA sequence: TGCAGCGTTGAGGGGACAGGGTCCTATGGCTACACCTTC.

This clone was recorded only once. V gene TRBV27 combines with J gene TRBJ1-5; tentative D call: TRBD1 (6 bases). CDR3 length equals 15 residues. Germline lookup yields CDR1 MNHEY and CDR2 SMNVEV (reference sequence). With 5 bases removed from V and 2 bases from J, the gap between germline ends came to 13 bases. CDR3 coding DNA: TGTGCCAGCAGTGTAACAGGGATTGGCAATCAGCCCCAGCATTTT. This sequence encodes CASSVTGIGNQPQHF.

V gene TRBV4-2 combines with J gene TRBJ1-1; a possible D gene is TRBD1 (5 bases). This CDR3 region has 13 residues. In germline, CDR1 is LGHNA, CDR2 YNFKEQ. Between the trimmed V and J ends, which lost 1 base and 4 bases, there was a span of 7 bases. CDR3 bases: TGTGCCAGCAGCCAAGTAGACAGCACTGAAGCTTTCTTT. This sequence encodes CASSQVDSTEAFF.

The chain couples TRBV6-5 to TRBJ1-1, with 8 positions matching TRBD1. This CDR3 is built from 13 residues. The germline V gene has CDR1 MNHEY and CDR2 SVGAGI. The V gene end was trimmed by 4 bases and the J gene end by 3 bases; junction bases not matched to a gene: 1. CDR3 loop: CASSLQGDTEAFF. CDR3 bases: TGTGCCAGCAGTTTACAGGGGGACACTGAAGCTTTCTTT.

The chain recombines TRBV7-9 with TRBJ2-5; D is unclear. V shed 0 bases and J shed 3 bases, with 11 bases lying between them. This CDR3 has 15 residues. In germline, CDR1 is SEHNR, CDR2 FQNEAQ (reference sequence). The CDR3 spells CASSLARGREETQYF. CDR3 sequence (DNA): TGTGCCAGCAGCTTAGCGCGCGGCAGAGAAGAGACCCAGTACTTC.

Points on this clone: Other nucleotide sequences from this sample produce the same CDR3. V usage is TRBV7-9 and J usage is TRBJ2-1; D might be TRBD1 (5 bases). The V gene lost 1 base and the J gene lost 5 bases, with 6 bases spanning the gap. This CDR3 spans 13 amino acids. CDR1 and CDR2 from the germline V gene are SEHNR and FQNEAQ (reference sequence). The CDR3 nucleotides are TGTGCCAGCAGCTTAGGGGGCCACAATGAGCAGTTCTTC. It is translated as CASSLGGHNEQFF.

J is TRBJ1-2 and V is TRBV28; the D is unclear. CDR1 is MDHEN, CDR2 SYDVKM, per germline. The germline V and J ends were trimmed by 2 bases and 4 bases, with 11 bases remaining between them. The CDR3 totals 14 residues. Written as DNA, the CDR3 is TGTGCCAGCAGTTTAGGTAGCACCTTCTATGGCTACACCTTC. It codes for CASSLGSTFYGYTF.

V usage is TRBV7-9 and J usage is TRBJ1-1; D possibly corresponds to TRBD1 (6 bases). Trimming took off 0 bases at V and 8 bases at J, with 7 bases between the two ends. The CDR3 sequence is 12 residues long. From germline, CDR1 is SEHNR and CDR2 FQNEAQ (reference sequence). The CDR3, as DNA: TGTGCCAGCAGCTTAGCCGGGACAGAAGCTTTCTTT. Translation gives CASSLAGTEAFF.

The chain combines TRBV5-4 with TRBJ1-1, with D perhaps matching TRBD1 (5 bases). The germline V gene encodes CDR1 SGHNT and CDR2 YYREEE (reference sequence). The length of the CDR3 is 15 residues. V was clipped by 0 bases and J by 5 bases, with 14 bases between them. CDR3 bases: TGTGCCAGCAGCTTGGCCCGAGTCGGGGGAACTGAAGCTTTCTTT. Protein: CASSLARVGGTEAFF.

The count of this clone is one. This sequence joins TRBV6-5 and TRBJ1-1, with TRBD1 matching 7 bases. After removal of 4 bases from V and 0 bases from J, the junction contained 5 bases not matched to a gene. This CDR3 has 15 residues. Per germline, CDR1 MNHEY and CDR2 SVGAGI. In DNA, the CDR3 is TGTGCCAGCAGTTGGTTGACAGGGATGAACACTGAAGCTTTCTTT. It translates to CASSWLTGMNTEAFF.

The chain joins TRBV19 to TRBJ1-1; weak D call: TRBD1 (5 bases). The CDR3 extends over 10 amino acids. The V gene lost 10 bases and the J gene lost 5 bases, with 8 bases spanning the gap. CDR1 is LNHDA, CDR2 SQIVND, per germline (reference sequence). CDR3: CATGVTEAFF. DNA for the CDR3: TGTGCCACGGGGGTGACTGAAGCTTTCTTT.

This clone has a single count. V and J are TRBV5-5 and TRBJ2-3; 10 positions match TRBD2. Trimming took 4 bases from V and 2 from J; bases not matched to a gene: 4. Germline CDR1 reads SGHKS; CDR2 reads YYEKEE (reference sequence). This CDR3 is 15 amino acids long. As DNA, the CDR3 is TGTGCCAGCAGCACCGGACTAGCGGACACAGATACGCAGTATTTT. Its protein is CASSTGLADTDTQYF.

The chain uses TRBV11-1 and TRBJ2-1, with a possible D match to TRBD2 (5 bases). Trimming pared 0 bases from V and 5 bases from J, leaving 17 bases between. CDR3 size: 17 residues. Germline V CDR1 and CDR2: SGHAT, FQDESV (reference sequence). The CDR3 DNA reads as TGTGCCAGCAGCTTAGCGCATTATAGTCGGGGAAACAATGAGCAGTTCTTC. Protein sequence: CASSLAHYSRGNNEQFF.

This chain connects TRBV7-2 to TRBJ2-6; the match to TRBD1 covers 7 bases. V lost 4 bases and J lost 0; bases outside the gene matches: 9. The germline CDR1 and CDR2 sequences are SGHTA and FQGNSA. The length of the CDR3 is 18 residues. CDR3 loop: CASSSYIWTGSGANVLTF. DNA for the CDR3: TGTGCCAGCAGCTCTTACATATGGACAGGCTCTGGGGCCAACGTCCTGACTTTC.

Here the CDR3 reads CASSLASRSHTEAFF. The DNA for the CDR3 is TGTGCCAGCAGCTTAGCGTCCAGGTCACACACTGAAGCTTTCTTT. The V call is TRBV7-2, the J call TRBJ1-1, with no clear D. The germline V and J ends were trimmed by 0 bases and 3 bases, with 11 bases remaining between them. The CDR3 loop spans 15 amino acids. CDR1 is SGHTA and CDR2 is FQGNSA in the germline V gene.

J is TRBJ1-6 and V is TRBV1; the DNA was not used to check the table's D call, TRBD1. TRBV1 is given as a pseudogene. This CDR3 is 16 amino acids long. CDR3 sequence reads: CTSSQDTHRGNSPLHF. The CDR3 region has the DNA TGCACCAGCAGCCAAGATACCCACAGGGGTAATTCACCCCTCCACTTT.

This chain joins TRBV2 and TRBJ1-4; 10 bases agree with TRBD1. The junction had 5 bases not matched to a gene; V was cut back by 3 bases and J by 4 bases. This CDR3 region has 16 residues. From germline, CDR1 is SNHLY and CDR2 FYNNEI. CDR3 coding DNA: TGTGCCAGCAGTGAGGGACAGGGGTTGGGTAATGAAAAACTGTTTTTT. Translating gives CASSEGQGLGNEKLFF.

The chain employs TRBV13 and TRBJ2-3; a weak D match, TRBD2 (6 bases). The CDR3 runs 16 residues. Germline values: CDR1 PRHDT, CDR2 FYEKMQ (reference sequence). Trimming stripped 4 bases from V and 0 bases from J, with 14 bases between. The CDR3 bases are TGTGCCAGCAGCTCCCCTGTGGGGGGTAGCACAGATACGCAGTATTTT. This encodes CASSSPVGGSTDTQYF.

This clone has a single count. The rearrangement joins TRBV14 to TRBJ2-1; TRBD2 might be the D (6 bases). Germline loops: CDR1 SGHDN, CDR2 FVKESK. Trimming removed 3 bases at V and 4 bases at J, with 10 bases between. The CDR3 totals 14 residues. The CDR3 protein is CASSHVAGYNEQFF. The DNA of the CDR3 is TGTGCCAGCAGCCATGTCGCGGGGTACAATGAGCAGTTCTTC.

The chain recombines TRBV18 with TRBJ2-1; TRBD2 agrees at 14 bases. Germline CDR1 is KGHSH and CDR2 is LQKENI. J lost 4 bases, V lost 3 bases, and 17 bases had no gene match. CDR3 length: 21 amino acids. CDR3 coding DNA: TGTGCCAGCTCACCCGAACATCACGGGACTAGCGGGAGTATCCCTTACAATGAGCAGTTCTTC. Its translation: CASSPEHHGTSGSIPYNEQFF.